The clone carrying this TCR beta chain was found a few times. What it binds is unknown. These data originate in a study of beta chain features in type 1 diabetes. Findings and caveats of the study: Type 1 diabetes patients had moderately but significantly shorter TCRB CDR3s in all four CD4+ subsets.

Germline CDR1 is SQVTM and CDR2 is ANQGSEA. This CDR3 is built from 14 residues. Trimming took 8 bases from V and 2 from J, leaving 16 bases between them. Reverse transcribing all isolated RNA meant expressed TCRB transcripts were sequenced. The repertoire was sequenced with immunoSEQ multiplex PCR; TCRdb's copy has only in-frame clones and lacks some. Of roughly 340,000 clones in the sample, roughly 13% were seen once. Each sorted population was over 98% pure. The chain uses TRBV29-1 and TRBJ2-1; D may be TRBD1 (6 bases). The source is a woman under 30 with type 1 diabetes. Sequences were obtained from naive CD4+ T cells from blood. CDR3 amino acids: CSSPRDNTYNEQFF. DNA of the CDR3: TGCAGCTCCCCCCGGGACAACACCTACAATGAGCAGTTCTTC.